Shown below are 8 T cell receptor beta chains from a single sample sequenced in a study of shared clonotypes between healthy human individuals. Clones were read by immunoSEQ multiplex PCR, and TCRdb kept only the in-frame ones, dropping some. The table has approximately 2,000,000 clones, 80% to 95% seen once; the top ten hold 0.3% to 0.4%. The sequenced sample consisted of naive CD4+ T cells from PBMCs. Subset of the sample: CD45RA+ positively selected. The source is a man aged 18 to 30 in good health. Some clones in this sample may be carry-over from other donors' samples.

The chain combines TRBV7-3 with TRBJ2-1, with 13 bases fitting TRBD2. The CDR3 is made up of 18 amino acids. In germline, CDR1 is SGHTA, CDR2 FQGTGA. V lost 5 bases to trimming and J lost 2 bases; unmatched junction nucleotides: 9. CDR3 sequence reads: CASSTGTSGKVTYNEQFF. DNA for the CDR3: TGTGCCAGCAGCACCGGGACTAGCGGGAAGGTCACCTACAATGAGCAGTTCTTC.

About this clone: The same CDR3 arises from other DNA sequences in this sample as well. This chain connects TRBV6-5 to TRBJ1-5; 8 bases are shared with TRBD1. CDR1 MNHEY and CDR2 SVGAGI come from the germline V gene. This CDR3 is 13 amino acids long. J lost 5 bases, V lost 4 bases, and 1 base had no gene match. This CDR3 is CASSLDRDQPQHF. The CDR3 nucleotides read TGTGCCAGCAGTTTGGACAGGGATCAGCCCCAGCATTTT.

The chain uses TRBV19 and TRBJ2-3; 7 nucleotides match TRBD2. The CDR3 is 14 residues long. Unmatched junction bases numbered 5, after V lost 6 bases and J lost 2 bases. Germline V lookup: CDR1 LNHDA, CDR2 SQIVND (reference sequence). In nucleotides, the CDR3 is TGTGCCAGTAGCCAAGCGGGGTTCACAGATACGCAGTATTTT. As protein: CASSQAGFTDTQYF.

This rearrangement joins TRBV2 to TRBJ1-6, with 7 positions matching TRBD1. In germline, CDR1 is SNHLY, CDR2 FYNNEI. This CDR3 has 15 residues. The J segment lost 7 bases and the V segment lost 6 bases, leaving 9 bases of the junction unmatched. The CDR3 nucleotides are TGTGCCAGCAGGAGATATACAGGGGCAAATTCACCCCTCCACTTT. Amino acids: CASRRYTGANSPLHF.

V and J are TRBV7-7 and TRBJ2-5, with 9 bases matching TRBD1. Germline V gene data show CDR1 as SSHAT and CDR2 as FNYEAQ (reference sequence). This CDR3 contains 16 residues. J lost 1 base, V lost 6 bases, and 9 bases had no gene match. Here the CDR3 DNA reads TGTGCCAGCAGTCCAAACCGGGACAGGGCCCAAGAGACCCAGTACTTC. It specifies CASSPNRDRAQETQYF.

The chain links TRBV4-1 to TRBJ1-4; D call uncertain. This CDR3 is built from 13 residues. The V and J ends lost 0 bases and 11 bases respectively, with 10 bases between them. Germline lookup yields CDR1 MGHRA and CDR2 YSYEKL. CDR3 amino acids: CASSQDAVKKLFF. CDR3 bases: TGCGCCAGCAGCCAAGACGCCGTCAAGAAACTGTTTTTT.

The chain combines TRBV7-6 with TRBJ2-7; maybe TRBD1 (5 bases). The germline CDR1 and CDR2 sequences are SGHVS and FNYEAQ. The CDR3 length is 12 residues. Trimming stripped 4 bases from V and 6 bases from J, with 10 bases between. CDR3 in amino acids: CASSSQGGEQYF. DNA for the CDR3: TGTGCCAGCAGCTCCCAGGGTGGCGAGCAGTACTTC.

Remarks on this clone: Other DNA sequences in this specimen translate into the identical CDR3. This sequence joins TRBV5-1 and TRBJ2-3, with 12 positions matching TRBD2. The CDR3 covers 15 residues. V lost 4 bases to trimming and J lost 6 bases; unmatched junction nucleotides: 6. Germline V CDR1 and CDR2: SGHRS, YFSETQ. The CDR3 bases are TGCGCCAGCAGCCCCCTAGCGGGAGGGCCCGATACGCAGTATTTT. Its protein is CASSPLAGGPDTQYF. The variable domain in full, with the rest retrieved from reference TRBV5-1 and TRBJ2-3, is KAGVTQTPRYLIKTRGQQVTLSCSPISGHRSVSWYQQTPGQGLQFLFEYFSETQRNKGNFPGRFSGRQFSNSRSEMNVSTLELGDSALYLCASSPLAGGPDTQYFGPGTRLTVL.